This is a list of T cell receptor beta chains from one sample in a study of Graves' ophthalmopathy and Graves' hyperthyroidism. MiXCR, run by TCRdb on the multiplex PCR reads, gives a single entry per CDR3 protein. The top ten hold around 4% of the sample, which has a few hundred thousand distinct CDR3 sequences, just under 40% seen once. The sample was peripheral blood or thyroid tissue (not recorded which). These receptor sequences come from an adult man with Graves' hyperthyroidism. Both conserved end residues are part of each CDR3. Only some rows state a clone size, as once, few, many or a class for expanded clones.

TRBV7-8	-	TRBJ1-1	CASSLASAGGTEAFF
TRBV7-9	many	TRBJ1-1	CASSPSGKPMNTEAFF
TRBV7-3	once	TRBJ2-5	CASSLEARETQYF
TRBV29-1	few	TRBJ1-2	CSVEDPLPGLYGYTF
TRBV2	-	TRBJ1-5	CASSKQGRGQPQHF
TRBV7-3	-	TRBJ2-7	CASSLIPGTSGPYEQYF
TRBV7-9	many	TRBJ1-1	CASSTPGGNTEAFF
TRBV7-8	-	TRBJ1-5	CASSAISSGRAQETQHF
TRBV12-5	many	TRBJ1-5	CASGLVLRDPQHF
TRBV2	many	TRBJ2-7	CASSESQVYEQYF
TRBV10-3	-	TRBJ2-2	CAISAMDWSNTGELFF
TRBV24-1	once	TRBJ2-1	CATSGLAGVNEQFF
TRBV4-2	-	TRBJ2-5	CASSQDGAGGLQETQYF
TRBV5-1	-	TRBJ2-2	CASRWTPLNTGELFF
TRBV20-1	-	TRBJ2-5	CSASGASGRGDTQYF
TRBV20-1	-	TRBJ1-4	CSATDLQGRLFF
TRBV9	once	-	CASSASGLGETQYF
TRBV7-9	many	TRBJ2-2	CASSLAIITGELFF
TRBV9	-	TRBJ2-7	CASGVSLAGEQYF
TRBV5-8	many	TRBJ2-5	CASSHLLQETQYF
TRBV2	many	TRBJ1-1	CASSVSGAMNTEAFF
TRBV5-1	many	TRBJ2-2	CASSSNTGELFF
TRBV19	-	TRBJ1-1	CASAIGFDRVLTEAFF
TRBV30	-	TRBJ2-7	CAWSVGTGRPEQYF
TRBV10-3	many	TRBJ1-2	CAITGEGRAGYTF
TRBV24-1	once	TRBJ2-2	CATVGNSNTGELFF
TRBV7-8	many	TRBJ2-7	CASSPVGQGGPYEQYF
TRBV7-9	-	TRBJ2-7	CASSSQTGGASYEQYF
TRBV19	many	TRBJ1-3	CASSMVATGGNTIYF
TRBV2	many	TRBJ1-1	CASSVDSGTEAFF
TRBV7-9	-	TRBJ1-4	CASSSTGGTNEKLFF
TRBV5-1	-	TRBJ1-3	CASSLGPIESGNTIYF
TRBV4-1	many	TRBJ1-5	CASSPFFGNQPQHF
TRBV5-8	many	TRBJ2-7	CASSAGTSGPYEQYF